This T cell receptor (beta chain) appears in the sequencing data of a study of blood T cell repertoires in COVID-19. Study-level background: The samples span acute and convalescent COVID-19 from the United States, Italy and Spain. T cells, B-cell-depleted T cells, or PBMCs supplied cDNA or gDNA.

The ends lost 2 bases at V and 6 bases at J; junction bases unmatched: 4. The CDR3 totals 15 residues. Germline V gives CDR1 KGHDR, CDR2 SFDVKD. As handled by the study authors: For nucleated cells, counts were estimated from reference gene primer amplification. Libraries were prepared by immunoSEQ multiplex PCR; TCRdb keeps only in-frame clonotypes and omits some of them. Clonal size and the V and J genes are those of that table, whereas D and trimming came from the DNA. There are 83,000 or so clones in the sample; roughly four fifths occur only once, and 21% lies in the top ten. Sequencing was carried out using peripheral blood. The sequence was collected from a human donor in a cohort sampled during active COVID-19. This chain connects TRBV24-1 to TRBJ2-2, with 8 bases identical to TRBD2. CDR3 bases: TGTGCCACCAGTGATTCGGGGGGGGCCGCCGGGGAGCTGTTTTTT. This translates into CATSDSGGAAGELFF.